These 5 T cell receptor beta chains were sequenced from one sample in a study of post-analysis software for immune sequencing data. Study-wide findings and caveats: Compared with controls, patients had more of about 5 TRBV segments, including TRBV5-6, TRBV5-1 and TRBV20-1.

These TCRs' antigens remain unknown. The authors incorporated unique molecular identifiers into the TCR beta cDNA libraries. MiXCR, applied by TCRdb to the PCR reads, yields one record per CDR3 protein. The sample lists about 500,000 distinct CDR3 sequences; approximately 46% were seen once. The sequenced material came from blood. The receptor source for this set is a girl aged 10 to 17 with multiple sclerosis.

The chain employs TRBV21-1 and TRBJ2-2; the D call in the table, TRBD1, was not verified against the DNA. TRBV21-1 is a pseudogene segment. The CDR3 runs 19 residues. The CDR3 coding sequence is TGTGCCAGCAGGAAACTGGGACAGGGGTCGAGAGGAAACACCGGGGAGCTGTTTTTT. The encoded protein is CASRKLGQGSRGNTGELFF.

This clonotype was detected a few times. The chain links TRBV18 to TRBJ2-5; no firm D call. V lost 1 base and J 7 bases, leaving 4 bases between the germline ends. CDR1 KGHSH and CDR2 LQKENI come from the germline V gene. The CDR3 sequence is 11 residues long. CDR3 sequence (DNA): TGTGCCAGCTCACCACAGGGGACCCAGTACTTC. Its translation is CASSPQGTQYF.

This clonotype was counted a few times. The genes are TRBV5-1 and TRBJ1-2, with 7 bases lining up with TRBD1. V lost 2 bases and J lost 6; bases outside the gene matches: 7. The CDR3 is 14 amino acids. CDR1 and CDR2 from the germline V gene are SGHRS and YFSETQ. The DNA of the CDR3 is TGCGCCAGCAGCTTTAGTGACAGGGAGAATGGCTACACCTTC. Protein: CASSFSDRENGYTF.

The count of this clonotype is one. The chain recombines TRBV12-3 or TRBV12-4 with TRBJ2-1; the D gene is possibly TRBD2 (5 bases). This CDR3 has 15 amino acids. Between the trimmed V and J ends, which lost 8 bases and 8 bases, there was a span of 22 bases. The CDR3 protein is CASRRRLAGWDEQFF. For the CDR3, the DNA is TGTGCCAGCCGTCGGCGGCTAGCCGGTTGGGATGAGCAGTTCTTC.

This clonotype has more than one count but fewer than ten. The CDR3 nucleotides are TGTGCCAGCAGCGAGGATCCCAATCAGCCCCAGCATTTT. Encoded protein: CASSEDPNQPQHF. The chain links TRBV9 to TRBJ1-5; D gene uncertain. This CDR3 has 13 amino acids. Germline V gives CDR1 SGDLS, CDR2 YYNGEE. Trimming cost V 3 bases and J 3 bases, with 7 bases left between them.